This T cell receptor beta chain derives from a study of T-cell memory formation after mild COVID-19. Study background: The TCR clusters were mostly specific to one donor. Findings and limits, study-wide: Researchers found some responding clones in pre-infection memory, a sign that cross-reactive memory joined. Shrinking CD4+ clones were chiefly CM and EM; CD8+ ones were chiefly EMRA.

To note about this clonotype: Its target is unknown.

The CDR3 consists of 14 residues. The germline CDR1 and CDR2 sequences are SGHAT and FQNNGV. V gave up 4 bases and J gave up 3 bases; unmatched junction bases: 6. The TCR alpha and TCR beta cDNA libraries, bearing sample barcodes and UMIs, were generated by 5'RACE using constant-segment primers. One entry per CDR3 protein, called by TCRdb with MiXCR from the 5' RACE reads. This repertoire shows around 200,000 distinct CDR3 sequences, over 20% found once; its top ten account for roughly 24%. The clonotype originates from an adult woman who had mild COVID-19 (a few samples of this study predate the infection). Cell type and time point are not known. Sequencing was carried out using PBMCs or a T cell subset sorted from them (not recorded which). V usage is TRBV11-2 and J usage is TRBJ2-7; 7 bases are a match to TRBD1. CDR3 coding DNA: TGTGCCAGCAGCTCCGGGACAGCAAACTACGAGCAGTACTTC. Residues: CASSSGTANYEQYF.